The sequence of this T cell receptor (beta chain) was determined in a study of neoadjuvant anti-PD-1 for oral cavity cancer. Overall study: Nivolumab at 3 mg/kg was mostly given biweekly, three to four doses, pre-surgery. Patients without progression received a fourth nivolumab dose around day 43, then surgical resection on days 50-56. General observations from the study: After neoadjuvant nivolumab, PBMC T cell clonality was significantly higher in non-responders than responders.

This clone is medium-sized. What it binds is unknown. This table comes from immunoSEQ multiplex PCR, and its TCRdb copy is limited to in-frame clones, with some not included. The sample consists of some 31,000 clones, almost 80% of them appearing once. Documented time point: after neoadjuvant nivolumab, at surgical resection. This receptor was taken from a person aged 35 to 85 with oral cavity squamous cell carcinoma. This specimen consisted of PBMCs, obtained after nivolumab (anti-PD-1) treatment.

For the CDR3, the DNA is TGTGCCAGCAGCTTAGCCGCCAGGTACGGCGGCTACACCTTC. Its protein product is CASSLAARYGGYTF. The chain has TRBV7-2 and TRBJ1-2; D call uncertain. The CDR3 extends over 14 amino acids. Germline CDR1 and CDR2: SGHTA and FQGNSA. V lost 0 bases and J 8 bases, leaving 13 bases between the germline ends.